The T cell receptor beta chain under discussion was sequenced for a study of beta chain features in type 1 diabetes. The whole isolated RNA underwent reverse transcription, so sequencing captured expressed TCRB transcripts. Clones were sequenced by immunoSEQ multiplex PCR, and TCRdb holds only the in-frame ones, with some missing. Of roughly 140,000 clones listed, 6.9% are singletons. Findings of the study overall: Researchers reported that naive, central memory and Treg TCRB repertoires appeared more similar in patients than in healthy donors. At VDJ recombination sites, type 1 diabetes patients had fewer insertions and more deleted nucleotides.

CDR3 length equals 13 residues. The germline V gene encodes CDR1 SEHNR and CDR2 FQNEAQ (reference sequence). Trimming cost V 4 bases and J 6 bases; bases outside gene matches: 2. This clone was counted ten times or more. Its antigen is currently unknown. The receptor's source is a woman younger than 45 in good health. The specimen sequenced was central memory CD4+ T cells from blood. V usage is TRBV7-9 and J usage is TRBJ2-2; 7 positions match TRBD2. This CDR3 is CASSYTSAGELFF. The CDR3, as DNA: TGTGCCAGCAGCTACACTAGCGCCGGGGAGCTGTTTTTT. The complete variable domain, with remaining parts taken from reference TRBV7-9 and TRBJ2-2, reads DTGVSQNPRHKITKRGQNVTFRCDPISEHNRLYWYRQTLGQGPEFLTYFQNEAQLEKSRLLSDRFSAERPKGSFSTLEIQRTEQGDSAMYLCASSYTSAGELFFGEGSRLTVL.